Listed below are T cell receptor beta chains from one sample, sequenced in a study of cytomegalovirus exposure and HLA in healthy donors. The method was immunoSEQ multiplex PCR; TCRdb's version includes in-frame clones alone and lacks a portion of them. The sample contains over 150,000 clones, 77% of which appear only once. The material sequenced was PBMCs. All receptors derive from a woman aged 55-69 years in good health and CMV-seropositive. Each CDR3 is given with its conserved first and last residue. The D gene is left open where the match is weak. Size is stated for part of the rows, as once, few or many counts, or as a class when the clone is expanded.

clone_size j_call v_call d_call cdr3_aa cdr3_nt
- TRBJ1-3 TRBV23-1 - CASSPIGRSSGNTIYF TGCGCCAGCAGTCCAATTGGTCGGAGCTCTGGAAACACCATATATTTT
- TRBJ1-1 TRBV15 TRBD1 CATSTTGESTEAFF TGTGCCACCAGCACTACAGGGGAGAGCACTGAAGCTTTCTTT
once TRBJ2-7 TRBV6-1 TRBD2 CASRASGSYEQYF TGTGCCAGCAGGGCTAGCGGGAGTTACGAGCAGTACTTC
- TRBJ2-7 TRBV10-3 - CAISESGGGDYEQYF TGTGCCATCAGTGAGTCCGGAGGCGGAGACTACGAGCAGTACTTC
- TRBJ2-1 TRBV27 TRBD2 CASSLTSGGAYNEQFF TGTGCCAGCAGTTTAACTAGCGGGGGCGCCTACAATGAGCAGTTCTTC
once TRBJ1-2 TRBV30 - CAWNGGPRPNYGYTF TGTGCCTGGAACGGGGGGCCAAGGCCTAACTATGGCTACACCTTC
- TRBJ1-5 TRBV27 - CASSTRFRDISNQPQHF TGTGCCAGCAGTACACGATTCCGGGACATTAGCAATCAGCCCCAGCATTTT
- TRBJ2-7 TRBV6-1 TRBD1 CASREGQAVWGEQYF TGTGCCAGCAGAGAGGGACAGGCAGTGTGGGGCGAGCAGTACTTC
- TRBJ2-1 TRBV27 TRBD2 CAGSTTGLAGGRSYNEQFF TGTGCCGGCTCGACGACTGGACTAGCGGGAGGACGCTCCTACAATGAGCAGTTCTTC
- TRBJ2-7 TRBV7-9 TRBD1 CASSLGQGARYEQYF TGTGCCAGCAGCTTAGGACAGGGGGCGAGGTACGAGCAGTACTTC
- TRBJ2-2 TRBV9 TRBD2 CASSVGLAGALRETGELFF TGTGCCAGCAGCGTAGGGTTAGCGGGGGCACTAAGGGAGACCGGGGAGCTGTTTTTT
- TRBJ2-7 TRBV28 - CASSLGGGAREQYF TGTGCCAGCAGTTTGGGGGGAGGTGCACGCGAGCAGTACTTC
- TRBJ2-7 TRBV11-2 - CASSLVGNSYEQYF TGTGCCAGCAGCTTAGTTGGCAACTCCTACGAGCAGTACTTC
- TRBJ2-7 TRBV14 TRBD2 CASSPQRGRTRPYEQYF TGTGCCAGCAGCCCACAGCGGGGACGGACAAGACCCTACGAGCAGTACTTC
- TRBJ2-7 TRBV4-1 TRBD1 CASSQDGQGVAEQYF TGCGCCAGCAGCCAGGACGGACAGGGGGTTGCCGAGCAGTACTTC
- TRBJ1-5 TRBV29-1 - CSVALRGGDQPQHF TGCAGCGTGGCCCTGAGGGGGGGGGACCAGCCCCAGCATTTT
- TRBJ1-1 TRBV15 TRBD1 CATSPGQVNTEAFF TGTGCCACCAGCCCGGGACAGGTGAACACTGAAGCTTTCTTT
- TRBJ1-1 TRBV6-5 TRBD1 CASSYFTGQINTEAFF TGTGCCAGCAGTTACTTTACGGGACAGATAAACACTGAAGCTTTCTTT
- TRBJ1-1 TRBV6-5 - CASSYDPGNTEAFF TGTGCCAGCAGTTACGATCCAGGGAACACTGAAGCTTTCTTT
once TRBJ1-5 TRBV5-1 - CATRTPLTGKHQPQHF TGCGCCACCAGAACCCCTCTCACCGGGAAACATCAGCCCCAGCATTTT
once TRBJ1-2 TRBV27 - CASSNLDSNYGYTF TGTGCCAGCAGTAACCTAGACAGTAACTATGGCTACACCTTC
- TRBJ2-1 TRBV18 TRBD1 CASSEGQASSYNEQFF TGTGCCAGCTCAGAAGGACAGGCGAGCTCCTACAATGAGCAGTTCTTC
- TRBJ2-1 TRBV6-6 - CASIPRWGTSYNEQFF TGTGCCAGCATACCTCGGTGGGGGACTTCTTACAATGAGCAGTTCTTC
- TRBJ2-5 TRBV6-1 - CASTGLETQYF TGTGCCAGCACCGGGTTGGAGACCCAGTACTTC
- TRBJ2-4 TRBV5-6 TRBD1 CASSTGTALAKNIQYF TGTGCCAGCAGCACCGGGACAGCGCTAGCCAAAAACATTCAGTACTTC
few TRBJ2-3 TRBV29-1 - CSVGATTTTDTQYF TGCAGCGTAGGGGCCACCACTACGACAGATACGCAGTATTTT
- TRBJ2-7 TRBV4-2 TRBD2 CASSLGLATYEQYF TGTGCCAGCAGCCTGGGACTAGCGACCTACGAGCAGTACTTC
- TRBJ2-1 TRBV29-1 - CSVEGWRDSYNEQFF TGCAGCGTTGAAGGATGGCGGGACTCCTACAATGAGCAGTTCTTC
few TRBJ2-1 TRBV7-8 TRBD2 CASSPTSGREREQFF TGTGCCAGCAGCCCAACTAGCGGGAGGGAGCGTGAGCAGTTCTTC
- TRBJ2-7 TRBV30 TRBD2 CAWSIPRLAGARPYEQYF TGTGCCTGGAGCATACCTCGTCTAGCGGGAGCTAGACCTTACGAGCAGTACTTC
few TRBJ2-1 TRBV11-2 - CASSLASRLGSSYNEQFF TGTGCCAGCAGCTTAGCAAGCCGGCTAGGGAGCTCCTACAATGAGCAGTTCTTC
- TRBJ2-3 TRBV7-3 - CASSEGIADTQYF TGTGCCAGCAGTGAGGGCATCGCAGATACGCAGTATTTT
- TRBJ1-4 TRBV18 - CASSPLPGSDEKLFF TGTGCCAGCTCACCACTGCCAGGCTCGGATGAAAAACTGTTTTTT
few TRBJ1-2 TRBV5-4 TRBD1 CASSWRTGPTNYGYTF TGTGCCAGCAGCTGGCGGACAGGCCCGACTAACTATGGCTACACCTTC
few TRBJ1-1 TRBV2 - CAVEVEMNTEAFF TGTGCCGTGGAAGTGGAGATGAACACTGAAGCTTTCTTT
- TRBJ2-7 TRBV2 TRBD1 CASRTGTGYGYEQYF TGTGCCAGCAGGACCGGGACAGGGTACGGGTACGAGCAGTACTTC
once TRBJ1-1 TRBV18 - CASSTRVTEAFF TGTGCCAGCTCAACGAGGGTTACTGAAGCTTTCTTT
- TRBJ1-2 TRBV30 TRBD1 CAWSHGQGYGYTF TGTGCCTGGAGTCACGGACAGGGATATGGCTACACCTTC
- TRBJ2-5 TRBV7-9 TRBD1 CASSPLTGGKETQYF TGTGCCAGCAGCCCCTTGACAGGGGGTAAAGAGACCCAGTACTTC
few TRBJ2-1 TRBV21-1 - CASSKERGIGYNEQFF TGTGCCAGCAGCAAGGAAAGGGGAATAGGGTACAATGAGCAGTTCTTC
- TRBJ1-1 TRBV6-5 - CASFVGGFDTEAFF TGTGCCAGCTTCGTCGGAGGGTTTGACACTGAAGCTTTCTTT
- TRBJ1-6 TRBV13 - CASSLVGSTLFNSPLHF TGTGCCAGCAGCTTAGTGGGCAGTACCCTCTTTAATTCACCCCTCCACTTT
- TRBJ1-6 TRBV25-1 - CASSEQVSYNSPLHF TGTGCCAGCAGTGAACAGGTCTCCTATAATTCACCCCTCCACTTT
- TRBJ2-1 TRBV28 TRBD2 CASLAGGKDEQFF TGTGCCAGCCTAGCGGGAGGGAAAGATGAGCAGTTCTTC
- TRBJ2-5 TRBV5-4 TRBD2 CASSPGGTVHQETQYF TGTGCCAGCAGCCCGGGGGGGACGGTCCACCAAGAGACCCAGTACTTC
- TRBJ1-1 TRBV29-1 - CSVASSEAVEAFF TGCAGCGTTGCATCATCGGAAGCGGTTGAAGCTTTCTTT
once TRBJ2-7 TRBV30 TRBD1 CAWTRDRNYEQYF TGTGCCTGGACTCGGGACAGGAACTACGAGCAGTACTTC
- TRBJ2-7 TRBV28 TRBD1 CASSLGTAYEQYF TGTGCCAGCAGTTTGGGGACAGCCTACGAGCAGTACTTC
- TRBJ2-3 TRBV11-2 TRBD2 CASSSVAGGGTDTQYF TGTGCCAGCAGCTCGGTAGCGGGAGGGGGTACAGATACGCAGTATTTT
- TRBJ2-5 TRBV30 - CAWSRGLEETQYF TGTGCCTGGAGTAGGGGACTGGAGGAGACCCAGTACTTC